This T cell receptor (beta chain) was sequenced for a study of radiation and T cells in renal cell carcinoma. Profiled with immunoSEQ multiplex PCR; TCRdb holds only in-frame clones, not every one. This table has roughly 58,000 clones, 70% to 80% appearing once. Time point meaning: blood 4 weeks post-SBRT, at nephrectomy. Treatment noted: 15 Gy SBRT to primary tumor, nephrectomy 4 weeks later. Nephrectomy followed 15 Gy stereotactic body radiation by 4 weeks. V lost 0 bases and J lost 11, with 15 bases in between. The CDR3 runs to 15 residues. Germline V gives CDR1 SGDLS, CDR2 YYNGEE. Sequencing was performed on blood, taken from a patient whose treatment included radiotherapy and nephrectomy. The genes are TRBV9 and TRBJ1-6; a weak D match, TRBD1 (6 bases). The TCR was taken from a man in his 60s with renal cell carcinoma. The CDR3 DNA sequence: TGTGCCAGCAGCGTAGGTGGGTCGGCAGGGGCACCCCTCCACTTT. This codes for CASSVGGSAGAPLHF.